Given below is one T cell receptor (beta chain) in context. These data originate in a study of blood T cell repertoires in COVID-19. Study context: COVID-19 samples from acute and convalescent phases originated in the United States, Italy and Spain. In each case, the material was cDNA or gDNA derived from T cells, B-cell-depleted T cells, or PBMCs.

Trimming removed 0 bases at V and 2 bases at J, with 10 bases between. The CDR3 covers 15 residues. Per the germline V gene, CDR1 is SEHNR and CDR2 is FQNEAQ (reference sequence). Profiled with immunoSEQ multiplex PCR; TCRdb holds only in-frame clones, not every one. The sample lists around 180,000 clones, about 82% seen once, with 4.5% to 6.5% in the top ten. The sample consisted of peripheral blood. This chain links TRBV7-9 with TRBJ1-2; D perhaps matches TRBD1 (6 bases). This clonotype was obtained from a young woman with acute or convalescent COVID-19. The CDR3: CASSLAAQGNYGYTF. In DNA form, the CDR3 reads TGTGCCAGCAGCTTAGCGGCCCAGGGGAACTATGGCTACACCTTC.